Below, 22 T cell receptor beta chains from the same sample are listed, as sequenced in a study of shared clonotypes between healthy human individuals. CD8 cells regarded as naive lacked CD45RO, were positively chosen for CCR7, and omitted terminally differentiated effector memory CD45RA+ cells. The assay was immunoSEQ multiplex PCR, and TCRdb's table has in-frame clones only and misses some. This sample has about 590,000 clones, with around 95% found just once. The sequencing input was naive CD8+ T cells sorted from blood. The source is a woman aged 30 to 39 in good health.

Worth noting for this clone: The same CDR3 is also encoded by other DNA sequences in this sample. The genes are TRBV27 and TRBJ2-7, with 14 bases that match TRBD2. Losses at the gene ends were 5 bases for V and 4 bases for J; bases not matched to a gene: 7. The germline CDR1 and CDR2 sequences are MNHEY and SMNVEV (reference sequence). This CDR3 has 16 amino acids. This CDR3 is CASSLGTSGSGYEQYF. The CDR3, as DNA: TGTGCCAGCAGTCTAGGGACTAGCGGGAGTGGTTACGAGCAGTACTTC.

The chain has TRBV7-8 and TRBJ2-7; D possibly corresponds to TRBD2 (6 bases). CDR1 is SGHVS, CDR2 FQNEAQ, per germline. The CDR3 extends over 16 amino acids. The V gene lost 0 bases and the J gene lost 3 bases, with 15 bases spanning the gap. The CDR3 DNA reads as TGTGCCAGCAGCTTAGCCGAGGAGGGGTTGGGCTACGAGCAGTACTTC. It encodes CASSLAEEGLGYEQYF.

In regard to this clone: The identical CDR3 is also encoded by other nucleotide sequences in the sample. The rearrangement uses TRBV28 and TRBJ2-7; D is possibly TRBD1 (6 bases). The CDR3 loop spans 15 amino acids. Germline V lookup: CDR1 MDHEN, CDR2 SYDVKM. V lost 6 bases and J 4 bases, leaving 19 bases between the germline ends. The CDR3 sequence: CASRPTVTGRYEQYF. The DNA of the CDR3 is TGTGCCAGCAGACCTACGGTAACAGGGCGGTACGAGCAGTACTTC.

The chain links TRBV10-1 to TRBJ2-3; D unresolved. The CDR3 has 12 residues. CDR1 is WNHNN, CDR2 SYGVQD, per germline (reference sequence). The V end was cut by 1 base, the J end by 3 bases, with 2 bases between. The CDR3 protein is CASSEYTDTQYF. CDR3 nucleotide sequence: TGCGCCAGCAGTGAGTATACAGATACGCAGTATTTT.

This clone was observed a single time. V is TRBV6-5 and J is TRBJ2-2; no definite D call. V was trimmed by 2 bases and J by 7 bases, leaving 14 bases between them. This CDR3 has 15 amino acids. From germline, CDR1 is MNHEY and CDR2 SVGAGI. The CDR3 protein is CASSYTSTYGGELFF. The CDR3 DNA follows: TGTGCCAGCAGTTACACCTCGACTTACGGCGGGGAGCTGTTTTTT.

The chain has TRBV11-2 and TRBJ2-7; no clear D. The CDR3 has 12 amino acids. The germline CDR1 and CDR2 sequences are SGHAT and FQNNGV. The germline V and J ends were trimmed by 3 bases and 9 bases, with 12 bases remaining between them. CDR3: CASSFSPFGQYF. The CDR3 nucleotides are TGTGCCAGCAGCTTTTCTCCCTTCGGGCAGTACTTC.

The chain has TRBV6-6 and TRBJ1-2; D might be TRBD1 (6 bases). Germline CDR1 MNHNY, CDR2 SVGAGI (reference sequence). CDR3 length: 16 residues. V was pared by 2 bases and J by 5 bases, with 18 bases between. CDR3 nucleotides: TGTGCCAGCAGTTACACCCGGGACAACAACGAGTATGGCTACACCTTC. It translates to CASSYTRDNNEYGYTF.

The chain joins TRBV7-9 to TRBJ2-7, with D uncertain. Germline V CDR1 and CDR2: SEHNR, FQNEAQ (reference sequence). CDR3 length: 16 residues. The germline V and J ends were trimmed by 5 bases and 3 bases, with 20 bases remaining between them. The CDR3 DNA is TGTGCCAGCAGCCCCACCTCTGGAGAGGCCGTCTACGAGCAGTACTTC. It codes for CASSPTSGEAVYEQYF.

The V and J genes are TRBV4-1 and TRBJ1-5; no definite D call. V was cut by 0 bases and J by 4 bases, with 10 bases left in between. There are 15 residues in the CDR3. Germline-derived CDR1 and CDR2 are MGHRA and YSYEKL. CDR3 nucleotide sequence: TGCGCCAGCAGCCAAGATGGCCAGATTAATCAGCCCCAGCATTTT. Amino acids: CASSQDGQINQPQHF.

The V call is TRBV27, the J call TRBJ2-3, with no clear D. The CDR3 has 14 residues. CDR1 MNHEY and CDR2 SMNVEV come from the germline V gene (reference sequence). V gave up 8 bases and J gave up 2 bases, with 14 bases separating them. DNA for the CDR3: TGTGCCAGCGCCTCGACTCCTTACACAGATACGCAGTATTTT. This codes for CASASTPYTDTQYF.

V gene TRBV29-1 combines with J gene TRBJ2-7; 11 bases are shared with TRBD2. Germline CDR1 reads SQVTM; CDR2 reads ANQGSEA. This CDR3 region has 15 residues. V gave up 1 base and J gave up 4 bases; unmatched junction bases: 6. For the CDR3, the DNA is TGCAGCGTTGAAGTCAGAACTAGCGGGAGTTACGAGCAGTACTTC. This codes for CSVEVRTSGSYEQYF.

This sequence joins TRBV27 and TRBJ1-3; no clear D. CDR3 size: 13 residues. V lost 4 bases to trimming and J lost 1 base, with 5 bases between them. Germline loops: CDR1 MNHEY, CDR2 SMNVEV (reference sequence). In DNA form, the CDR3 reads TGTGCCAGCAGTTCCGGATCTGGAAACACCATATATTTT. Residues: CASSSGSGNTIYF.

V is TRBV2 and J is TRBJ2-3; TRBD2 agrees at 9 bases. Germline CDR1 and CDR2: SNHLY and FYNNEI. The CDR3 spans 15 residues. Unmatched junction bases numbered 4, after V lost 6 bases and J lost 0 bases. DNA for the CDR3: TGTGCCAGCAGGGGACTAGCAGGTAGCACAGATACGCAGTATTTT. It yields the protein CASRGLAGSTDTQYF.

The V and J genes are TRBV6-5 and TRBJ2-7; 8 positions match TRBD1. The CDR3 length is 15 residues. Germline assignment: CDR1 MNHEY and CDR2 SVGAGI. Germline trimming cut 0 bases from V and 3 bases from J; bases unmatched to any gene: 4. Here the CDR3 DNA reads TGTGCCAGCAGTTACTCCGGACAGGGAATCTACGAGCAGTACTTC. Its protein product is CASSYSGQGIYEQYF.

V gene TRBV7-6 combines with J gene TRBJ2-5; 14 nucleotides line up with TRBD2. In germline, CDR1 is SGHVS, CDR2 FNYEAQ. V was clipped by 4 bases and J by 2 bases; unmatched bases: 6. The CDR3 contains 17 residues. The CDR3 here is CASSSLRLAGGQETQYF. The DNA for the CDR3 is TGTGCCAGCAGCTCCCTTCGACTAGCGGGAGGGCAAGAGACCCAGTACTTC.

The chain carries TRBV5-1 and TRBJ1-1; D gene unclear. In germline, CDR1 is SGHRS, CDR2 YFSETQ. V lost 0 bases and J lost 0, with 9 bases in between. The CDR3 contains 15 residues. CDR3 nucleotides: TGCGCCAGCAGCTTGGAAAGTTACATGAACACTGAAGCTTTCTTT. It translates to CASSLESYMNTEAFF.

CDR3 DNA: TGTGCCAGCAGCGGGGGCCTGACGGGAATTAGCACAGATACGCAGTATTTT. It is translated as CASSGGLTGISTDTQYF. This chain uses TRBV9 with TRBJ2-3; D assignment may be TRBD1 or TRBD2 (5 bases each). Germline V lookup: CDR1 SGDLS, CDR2 YYNGEE. V was clipped by 3 bases and J by 0 bases, with 17 bases between them. This CDR3 is built from 17 residues.

V gene TRBV10-3 combines with J gene TRBJ2-1, with TRBD1 matching over 9 bases. In germline, CDR1 is ENHRY, CDR2 SYGVKD. There are 14 residues in the CDR3. The V gene end was trimmed by 4 bases and the J gene end by 6 bases; junction bases not matched to a gene: 4. CDR3 sequence (DNA): TGTGCCATCAGTGGGACAGGGGATCTCAATGAGCAGTTCTTC. Translated, it gives CAISGTGDLNEQFF.

V usage is TRBV7-9 and J usage is TRBJ1-1, with D hard to call. Germline values: CDR1 SEHNR, CDR2 FQNEAQ (reference sequence). The V gene lost 5 bases and the J gene lost 8 bases, with 12 bases spanning the gap. The CDR3 is 12 residues long. CDR3 residues: CASSLALMEAFF. CDR3 DNA: TGTGCCAGCAGCCTCGCGCTCATGGAAGCTTTCTTT.

The J gene is TRBJ2-6, the V gene TRBV5-1; 10 bases match TRBD1. Per the germline V gene, CDR1 is SGHRS and CDR2 is YFSETQ. The CDR3 runs to 17 residues. Germline trimming cut 5 bases from V and 3 bases from J; bases unmatched to any gene: 8. DNA for the CDR3: TGCGCCAGCAGTCTGGGACAGGGGTTTGGTGGGGCCAACGTCCTGACTTTC. This gives the protein CASSLGQGFGGANVLTF.

This clone has a single count. The chain combines TRBV28 with TRBJ1-1; perhaps TRBD1 as D (5 bases). Germline V lookup: CDR1 MDHEN, CDR2 SYDVKM. This CDR3 contains 16 residues. The V end lost 4 bases, the J end lost 0 bases, and 15 bases lay between the germline ends. CDR3 in amino acids: CASSSPHGAMNTEAFF. CDR3 bases: TGTGCCAGCAGTTCCCCCCATGGGGCAATGAACACTGAAGCTTTCTTT. Looking up the rest from reference TRBV28 and TRBJ1-1 gives the full variable domain: DVKVTQSSRYLVKRTGEKVFLECVQDMDHENMFWYRQDPGLGLRLIYFSYDVKMKEKGDIPEGYSVSREKKERFSLILESASTNQTSMYLCASSSPHGAMNTEAFFGQGTRLTVV.

The table lists this clone with a few counts. The chain has TRBV27 and TRBJ2-5, with D possibly TRBD1 on 5 matching bases. Germline CDR1 MNHEY, CDR2 SMNVEV (reference sequence). V dropped 2 bases and J dropped 6 bases, with 10 bases sitting between them. The CDR3 has 13 amino acids. CDR3 region: CASSLPGSKTQYF. CDR3 nucleotides: TGTGCCAGCAGTTTACCAGGGTCAAAGACCCAGTACTTC.